The rows below give T cell receptor beta chains drawn from one sample of a study of Ad26.COV2.S vaccination and SARS-CoV-2 variants. Profiling relied on immunoSEQ multiplex PCR, and the TCRdb table lists in-frame clones only, not all of them. The table has hundreds of thousands of clones, roughly 90% seen once. The specimen was peripheral blood, collected in a trial of Ad26.COV2.S vaccine versus placebo. The receptors shown here come from a person aged 18-65 years who received the Ad26.COV2.S COVID-19 vaccine or a placebo. Both conserved end residues are part of each CDR3. Each record gives: clone size, V gene, J gene, D gene, CDR3 DNA, CDR3 protein. D genes are given only for firm matches. Only some rows state a clone size, as once, few, many or a class for expanded clones.

clone size: NA
V gene: TRBV4-1
J gene: TRBJ2-7
D gene: TRBD2
CDR3 DNA: TGCGCCAGCAGCCAAGGCGGCGGGAGGTCCTACGAGCAGTACTTC
CDR3 protein: CASSQGGGRSYEQYF

clone size: NA
V gene: TRBV19
J gene: TRBJ1-3
D gene: NA
CDR3 DNA: TGTGCCAGTAGTTACCCTGGAAACACCATATATTTT
CDR3 protein: CASSYPGNTIYF

clone size: NA
V gene: TRBV3-1/TRBV3-2
J gene: TRBJ2-1
D gene: NA
CDR3 DNA: TGTGCCAGCAGCCAAGAACCGTCACTAAACAATGAGCAGTTCTTC
CDR3 protein: CASSQEPSLNNEQFF

clone size: NA
V gene: TRBV5-4
J gene: TRBJ2-3
D gene: NA
CDR3 DNA: TGTGCCAGCAGCTTGGTAGCTAGGAAGGGCACAGATACGCAGTATTTT
CDR3 protein: CASSLVARKGTDTQYF

clone size: NA
V gene: TRBV25-1
J gene: TRBJ2-7
D gene: TRBD2
CDR3 DNA: TGTGCCAGCAGTGGCGCCGGGACTAGAGCCTACGAGCAGTACTTC
CDR3 protein: CASSGAGTRAYEQYF

clone size: NA
V gene: TRBV7-6
J gene: TRBJ1-1
D gene: NA
CDR3 DNA: TGTGCCAGCAGCTTAGAGGGCAGGGCGAACACTGAAGCTTTCTTT
CDR3 protein: CASSLEGRANTEAFF

clone size: NA
V gene: TRBV4-3
J gene: TRBJ1-4
D gene: NA
CDR3 DNA: TGCGCCAGCAGCCAAGTAGGGAAAGGAGGGGAAAAACTGTTTTTT
CDR3 protein: CASSQVGKGGEKLFF

clone size: NA
V gene: TRBV6-5
J gene: TRBJ1-1
D gene: NA
CDR3 DNA: TGTGCCAGCAGTTACTCGACTCCGACGCCGAACACTGAAGCTTTCTTT
CDR3 protein: CASSYSTPTPNTEAFF

clone size: NA
V gene: TRBV5-4
J gene: TRBJ2-6
D gene: NA
CDR3 DNA: TGTGCCAGCAGTTTTAGCGGAGGTGGGGCCAACGTCCTGACTTTC
CDR3 protein: CASSFSGGGANVLTF

clone size: NA
V gene: TRBV27
J gene: TRBJ1-2
D gene: NA
CDR3 DNA: TGTGCCAGCAGTTTATCGGGGAGGGTCGGTAACTATGGCTACACCTTC
CDR3 protein: CASSLSGRVGNYGYTF

clone size: NA
V gene: TRBV12-3/TRBV12-4
J gene: TRBJ2-1
D gene: NA
CDR3 DNA: TGTGCCAGCAGTTTAGTTGGGAATGAGCAGTTCTTC
CDR3 protein: CASSLVGNEQFF

clone size: NA
V gene: TRBV9
J gene: TRBJ1-3
D gene: TRBD1
CDR3 DNA: TGTGCCAGCAGCCCTCGAAGGACAGGATACTCTGGAAACACCATATATTTT
CDR3 protein: CASSPRRTGYSGNTIYF

clone size: few
V gene: TRBV2
J gene: TRBJ1-3
D gene: NA
CDR3 DNA: TGTGCCAGCAGGTCGGCACCTAGAAACACCATATATTTT
CDR3 protein: CASRSAPRNTIYF

clone size: NA
V gene: TRBV4-2
J gene: TRBJ2-3
D gene: NA
CDR3 DNA: TGTGCCAGCAGCCCCGGTCCCGACACAGATACGCAGTATTTT
CDR3 protein: CASSPGPDTDTQYF

clone size: NA
V gene: TRBV6-5
J gene: TRBJ2-3
D gene: TRBD2
CDR3 DNA: TGTGCCAGCAGCTATCTAGCGGAGACCACAGATACGCAGTATTTT
CDR3 protein: CASSYLAETTDTQYF

clone size: NA
V gene: TRBV19
J gene: TRBJ2-1
D gene: NA
CDR3 DNA: TGTGCCAGTAGTATGTGGACTTACAATGAGCAGTTCTTC
CDR3 protein: CASSMWTYNEQFF

clone size: NA
V gene: TRBV4-3
J gene: TRBJ2-1
D gene: NA
CDR3 DNA: TGCGCCAGCAGCCTGGGACCCCGCTACAATGAGCAGTTCTTC
CDR3 protein: CASSLGPRYNEQFF

clone size: NA
V gene: TRBV24-1
J gene: TRBJ2-1
D gene: TRBD2
CDR3 DNA: TGTGCCACCAGCGACGGAAGGACTAGCGACACTAATGAGCAGTTCTTC
CDR3 protein: CATSDGRTSDTNEQFF

clone size: NA
V gene: TRBV19
J gene: TRBJ1-5
D gene: NA
CDR3 DNA: TGTGCCAGTAGTGTCCGGGACGGAAATCAGCCCCAGCATTTT
CDR3 protein: CASSVRDGNQPQHF

clone size: NA
V gene: TRBV7-2
J gene: TRBJ1-5
D gene: NA
CDR3 DNA: TGTGCCAGCAGCCCCGGGAGTTCGGGTCAGCCCCAGCATTTT
CDR3 protein: CASSPGSSGQPQHF

clone size: NA
V gene: TRBV24-1
J gene: TRBJ2-7
D gene: NA
CDR3 DNA: TGTGCCACCCTTTTGGGGCGAGAGCAGTACTTC
CDR3 protein: CATLLGREQYF

clone size: NA
V gene: TRBV7-6
J gene: TRBJ1-2
D gene: NA
CDR3 DNA: TGTGCCAGCAGCTTAGGGACAGCCTATTATGGCTACACCTTC
CDR3 protein: CASSLGTAYYGYTF

clone size: NA
V gene: TRBV18
J gene: TRBJ1-2
D gene: TRBD1
CDR3 DNA: TGTGCCAGCTCACCCTCGCTGGGACAGTCTAACTATGGCTACACCTTC
CDR3 protein: CASSPSLGQSNYGYTF

clone size: NA
V gene: TRBV30
J gene: TRBJ1-4
D gene: NA
CDR3 DNA: TGTGCCTGGAGTGTGGGGTATAATGAAAAACTGTTTTTT
CDR3 protein: CAWSVGYNEKLFF

clone size: NA
V gene: TRBV7-9
J gene: TRBJ2-7
D gene: TRBD1
CDR3 DNA: TGTGCCAGCAGCTACGGACAGGGCTCCGACGAGCAGTACTTC
CDR3 protein: CASSYGQGSDEQYF

clone size: few
V gene: TRBV6-5
J gene: TRBJ1-2
D gene: NA
CDR3 DNA: TGTGCCAGCAGTTACTCGATCAGCTTAGGCTACACCTTC
CDR3 protein: CASSYSISLGYTF

clone size: NA
V gene: TRBV5-1
J gene: TRBJ1-4
D gene: TRBD1
CDR3 DNA: TGCGCCAGCAGCATGGGGACAGGGGAAAATGAAAAACTGTTTTTT
CDR3 protein: CASSMGTGENEKLFF

clone size: NA
V gene: TRBV6-5
J gene: TRBJ2-7
D gene: NA
CDR3 DNA: TGTGCCAGCAGCACTTATTATCAGGGGGAGCAGTACTTC
CDR3 protein: CASSTYYQGEQYF

clone size: NA
V gene: TRBV25-1
J gene: TRBJ1-1
D gene: NA
CDR3 DNA: TGTGCCAGCAGTCCCGAGGGCAGGGTGAACACTGAAGCTTTCTTT
CDR3 protein: CASSPEGRVNTEAFF

clone size: NA
V gene: TRBV28
J gene: TRBJ1-5
D gene: NA
CDR3 DNA: TGTGCCAGCAGTCCCGACAGTAGCAATCAGCCCCAGCATTTT
CDR3 protein: CASSPDSSNQPQHF

clone size: NA
V gene: TRBV5-1
J gene: TRBJ2-7
D gene: NA
CDR3 DNA: TGCGCCAGCAGCTTGGGGCGAGATTACGAGCAGTACTTC
CDR3 protein: CASSLGRDYEQYF

clone size: NA
V gene: TRBV7-6
J gene: TRBJ2-5
D gene: NA
CDR3 DNA: TGTGCCAGCAGCTTATTCCCCCCCGGGGGAGGCGTTGCGGAGACCCAGTACTTC
CDR3 protein: CASSLFPPGGGVAETQYF

clone size: NA
V gene: TRBV12-3/TRBV12-4
J gene: TRBJ1-1
D gene: NA
CDR3 DNA: TGTGCCAGCAGTACCCGCGGGAACACTGAAGCTTTCTTT
CDR3 protein: CASSTRGNTEAFF

clone size: NA
V gene: TRBV5-1
J gene: TRBJ2-7
D gene: NA
CDR3 DNA: TGCGCCAGCAGCTTGGAAGGGGGATTCTCCTACGAGCAGTACTTC
CDR3 protein: CASSLEGGFSYEQYF

clone size: NA
V gene: TRBV4-3
J gene: TRBJ2-1
D gene: TRBD2
CDR3 DNA: TGCGCCAGCAGCCAAGACGGTCTAGCGGGAGTTGATGAGCAGTTCTTC
CDR3 protein: CASSQDGLAGVDEQFF

clone size: NA
V gene: TRBV29-1
J gene: TRBJ2-7
D gene: NA
CDR3 DNA: TGCAGCGCCTGGACACGGAGCTACGAGCAGTACTTC
CDR3 protein: CSAWTRSYEQYF

clone size: NA
V gene: TRBV29-1
J gene: TRBJ2-3
D gene: NA
CDR3 DNA: TGCAGCGTTGTTGGGCGTAATGGGGGTACGCAGTATTTT
CDR3 protein: CSVVGRNGGTQYF

clone size: NA
V gene: TRBV30
J gene: TRBJ2-1
D gene: TRBD2
CDR3 DNA: TGTGCCTGGAGCTCCGGGCTAGCGGGAGCCCATGAGCAGTTCTTC
CDR3 protein: CAWSSGLAGAHEQFF

clone size: NA
V gene: TRBV5-4
J gene: TRBJ2-7
D gene: TRBD2
CDR3 DNA: TGTGCCAGCAGCAGGCTTGGTAGCGGGATTTACGAGCAGTACTTC
CDR3 protein: CASSRLGSGIYEQYF

clone size: NA
V gene: TRBV10-3
J gene: TRBJ2-7
D gene: TRBD1
CDR3 DNA: TGTGCCATCAGTCCCGCACAGGGGGACGAGCAGTACTTC
CDR3 protein: CAISPAQGDEQYF

clone size: NA
V gene: TRBV11-2
J gene: TRBJ2-1
D gene: NA
CDR3 DNA: TGTGCCAGCAGCTTAGTACCGACTAGCAATGAGCAGTTCTTC
CDR3 protein: CASSLVPTSNEQFF

clone size: few
V gene: TRBV15
J gene: TRBJ2-7
D gene: NA
CDR3 DNA: TGTGCCACCAGCATAGAGAGGGCCTCCCTTTCCTACGAGCAGTACTTC
CDR3 protein: CATSIERASLSYEQYF

clone size: NA
V gene: TRBV3-1/TRBV3-2
J gene: TRBJ2-3
D gene: NA
CDR3 DNA: TGTGCCAGCAGCCAAGGTTTGGCCAGCACAGATACGCAGTATTTT
CDR3 protein: CASSQGLASTDTQYF

clone size: NA
V gene: TRBV28
J gene: TRBJ2-2
D gene: NA
CDR3 DNA: TGTGCCAGCAGTCGGGACCGAGGGGTACTGAGGACCGGGGAGCTGTTTTTT
CDR3 protein: CASSRDRGVLRTGELFF

clone size: NA
V gene: TRBV5-1
J gene: TRBJ2-3
D gene: NA
CDR3 DNA: TGCGCCAGCAGCTTGGGGCAGATCACAGATACGCAGTATTTT
CDR3 protein: CASSLGQITDTQYF

clone size: NA
V gene: TRBV14
J gene: TRBJ2-2
D gene: NA
CDR3 DNA: TGTGCCAGCAGCCCGGGGTGGCGCACGGGCACCGGGGAGCTGTTTTTT
CDR3 protein: CASSPGWRTGTGELFF

clone size: NA
V gene: TRBV5-4
J gene: TRBJ1-1
D gene: NA
CDR3 DNA: TGTGCCAGCAGCTTGCTAAGGACTGAAGCTTTCTTT
CDR3 protein: CASSLLRTEAFF